The 25 T cell receptor beta chains below come from one sample, sequenced in a study of shared clonotypes between healthy human individuals. CD45RO-negative, CCR7-positively selected cells formed the naive CD8 fraction, excluding terminally differentiated effector memory CD45RA+ cells. Profiling relied on immunoSEQ multiplex PCR, and the TCRdb table lists in-frame clones only, not all of them. The sample shows roughly 1,800,000 clones, around 96% of them seen only once. What was sequenced was naive CD8+ T cells sorted from blood. The source is a man aged 18 to 29 in good health.

The V gene is TRBV30, the J gene TRBJ2-1; 8 bases match TRBD2. The CDR3 spans 12 residues. V dropped 2 bases and J dropped 8; count of bases not matched to a gene: 2. In germline, CDR1 is GTSNPN, CDR2 SVGIG (reference sequence). The CDR3 spells CAWSWREDEQFF. The CDR3 nucleotides are TGTGCCTGGAGTTGGCGGGAGGATGAGCAGTTCTTC.

The chain carries TRBV28 and TRBJ1-2, with 8 bases that match TRBD1. J was trimmed by 0 bases and V by 5 bases; bases with no gene match: 8. The CDR3 sequence is 16 residues long. Germline assignment: CDR1 MDHEN and CDR2 SYDVKM. The CDR3 DNA reads as TGTGCCAGCAGTGGGACAGGAGACTCCACTAACTATGGCTACACCTTC. Residues: CASSGTGDSTNYGYTF.

The rearrangement uses TRBV5-1 and TRBJ1-6, with 8 bases lining up with TRBD1. Looked up from germline, CDR1 is SGHRS and CDR2 is YFSETQ. The trim removed 4 bases at V and 0 bases at J, leaving 6 bases unmatched. There are 17 residues in the CDR3. The CDR3 region is CASSEDRESSYNSPLHF. DNA of the CDR3: TGCGCCAGCAGCGAGGACAGGGAGAGCTCCTATAATTCACCCCTCCACTTT.

The rearrangement links TRBV5-8 to TRBJ1-5; maybe TRBD1 (5 bases). The germline gives CDR1 SGHTS, CDR2 YDEGEE. The V end was cut by 4 bases, the J end by 3 bases, with 20 bases between. The CDR3 consists of 17 residues. This CDR3 reads CASSRVQGFKNNQPQHF. In nucleotides, the CDR3 is TGTGCCAGCAGCCGGGTTCAGGGTTTTAAGAACAATCAGCCCCAGCATTTT.

The CDR3 here is CASSLGQGGQPQHF. The DNA of the CDR3 is TGCGCCAGCAGCCTGGGACAGGGGGGTCAGCCCCAGCATTTT. The J gene is TRBJ1-5, the V gene TRBV4-1; TRBD1 matches at 11 bases. Germline V lookup: CDR1 MGHRA, CDR2 YSYEKL. J lost 6 bases, V lost 4 bases, and 2 bases had no gene match. The CDR3 totals 14 residues.

The chain joins TRBV5-1 to TRBJ2-5; 11 bases line up with TRBD2. Germline V gene data show CDR1 as SGHRS and CDR2 as YFSETQ. V was pared by 4 bases and J by 0 bases, with 11 bases of the junction left unmatched. The CDR3 consists of 18 residues. The CDR3 bases are TGCGCCAGCAGCCTAGAGGGACTAGCGGCCTCGTACCAAGAGACCCAGTACTTC. Residues: CASSLEGLAASYQETQYF.

This clone appeared once. The chain is built from TRBV5-1 and TRBJ2-7, with 7 bases identical to TRBD1. CDR1 and CDR2 (germline): SGHRS, YFSETQ. This CDR3 is built from 14 residues. Trimming removed 6 bases from V and 2 bases from J; junction bases left unmatched: 8. The CDR3 spells CASTLGDRPYEQYF. The CDR3, as DNA: TGCGCCAGCACTTTAGGGGACAGACCCTACGAGCAGTACTTC.

This rearrangement joins TRBV5-4 to TRBJ2-3, with D hard to call. Trimming removed 5 bases from V and 0 bases from J, with 13 bases in between. This CDR3 spans 15 amino acids. Germline-derived CDR1 and CDR2 are SGHNT and YYREEE (reference sequence). CDR3 sequence reads: CASRIVGASTDTQYF. CDR3 nucleotides: TGTGCCAGCAGGATCGTAGGTGCTAGCACAGATACGCAGTATTTT.

The V gene is TRBV4-3, the J gene TRBJ2-4, with D uncertain. CDR3 length equals 17 residues. Germline V gene data show CDR1 as LGHNA and CDR2 as YSLEER. The germline V and J ends were trimmed by 0 bases and 0 bases, with 12 bases remaining between them. The CDR3 region has the DNA TGCGCCAGCAGCCAAGATGGGAATTCTATAGCCAAAAACATTCAGTACTTC. Protein sequence: CASSQDGNSIAKNIQYF.

As regards this clone: Other DNA variants within this sample encode the same CDR3. This rearrangement joins TRBV7-9 to TRBJ2-7; D is perhaps TRBD1 (6 bases). The V gene's germline CDR1 is SEHNR and CDR2 FQNEAQ (reference sequence). V lost 4 bases and J lost 2, with 12 bases in between. The CDR3 is 14 residues long. CDR3 nucleotides: TGTGCCAGCAGCTCCCCGACAGGAGCCTACGAGCAGTACTTC. Encoded protein: CASSSPTGAYEQYF.

This sequence joins TRBV2 and TRBJ2-1, with D tentatively TRBD2 (6 bases). With 7 bases removed from V and 7 bases from J, the gap between germline ends came to 20 bases. This CDR3 spans 15 amino acids. Looked up from germline, CDR1 is SNHLY and CDR2 is FYNNEI. The CDR3 nucleotides are TGTGCCAGCACCGAGGACGCCTGGGGGGTAAATGAGCAGTTCTTC. Translated, it gives CASTEDAWGVNEQFF.

V and J are TRBV28 and TRBJ2-5; D might be TRBD1 (6 bases). The CDR3 is made up of 15 amino acids. Germline values: CDR1 MDHEN, CDR2 SYDVKM. V was cut by 6 bases and J by 4 bases, with 18 bases left in between. The CDR3 is CASSLRGQGRETQYF. The CDR3 DNA reads as TGTGCCAGCAGCCTGAGGGGACAAGGCAGAGAGACCCAGTACTTC.

V gene TRBV4-1 combines with J gene TRBJ2-2; 8 bases map to TRBD2. V shed 0 bases, J shed 4 bases, and the junction held 4 bases outside the gene matches. The CDR3 runs to 16 residues. CDR1 and CDR2 (germline): MGHRA, YSYEKL. The CDR3 region has the DNA TGCGCCAGCAGCCAAGAGTTACGGGAGGGCACCGGGGAGCTGTTTTTT. Amino acid sequence: CASSQELREGTGELFF.

The chain combines TRBV12-5 with TRBJ2-2; a possible D gene is TRBD1 (5 bases). The CDR3 is 13 amino acids. V lost 6 bases and J lost 5, with 10 bases in between. Germline V gene sequence: CDR1 LGHNT, CDR2 FRNRAP. In DNA, the CDR3 is TGTGCTAGTGGAGGGGTTGGTACCGGGGAGCTGTTTTTT. This gives the protein CASGGVGTGELFF.

Note on this clone: The sample carries other DNA sequences with the same CDR3. This chain connects TRBV27 to TRBJ2-2, with a possible D match to TRBD2 (6 bases). Trimming cost V 4 bases and J 4 bases, with 10 bases left between them. Germline loops: CDR1 MNHEY, CDR2 SMNVEV (reference sequence). CDR3 length: 14 residues. The CDR3 loop is CASSYGTGTGELFF. CDR3 in DNA: TGTGCCAGCAGTTATGGGACTGGCACCGGGGAGCTGTTTTTT.

This chain connects TRBV7-2 to TRBJ2-3, with 7 positions matching TRBD2. The germline V gene has CDR1 SGHTA and CDR2 FQGNSA. Germline trimming cut 5 bases from V and 5 bases from J; bases unmatched to any gene: 10. The CDR3 consists of 15 residues. CDR3 coding DNA: TGTGCCAGCAGCCCGGATGGGGGGGTTGTAGATACGCAGTATTTT. This codes for CASSPDGGVVDTQYF.

The DNA of the CDR3 is TGTGCCTGGTCTTACAGGGGGTTTAACTATGGCTACACCTTC. Translating it yields CAWSYRGFNYGYTF. The J gene is TRBJ1-2, the V gene TRBV30; 8 bases are shared with TRBD1. This CDR3 region has 14 residues. Losses at the gene ends were 5 bases for V and 1 base for J; bases not matched to a gene: 6. The germline V gene encodes CDR1 GTSNPN and CDR2 SVGIG (reference sequence).

The J gene is TRBJ1-2, the V gene TRBV28; 8 bases are a match to TRBD1. V lost 4 bases to trimming and J lost 4 bases; unmatched junction nucleotides: 2. Germline loops: CDR1 MDHEN, CDR2 SYDVKM. The CDR3 extends over 13 amino acids. The DNA of the CDR3 is TGTGCCAGCAGTTATCAGGGGGCCTATGGCTACACCTTC. This sequence encodes CASSYQGAYGYTF.

This chain connects TRBV7-9 to TRBJ1-3; 9 bases align to TRBD1. Trimming cost V 4 bases and J 1 base; bases outside gene matches: 8. In germline, CDR1 is SEHNR, CDR2 FQNEAQ (reference sequence). This CDR3 has 17 amino acids. As DNA, the CDR3 is TGTGCCAGCAGCTCCGTCCCGGGACAGGGATCTGGAAACACCATATATTTT. This gives the protein CASSSVPGQGSGNTIYF.

This chain joins TRBV30 and TRBJ2-7, with D possibly matching TRBD2 (5 bases). CDR1 and CDR2 (germline): GTSNPN, SVGIG (reference sequence). The CDR3 spans 16 residues. Trimming took 2 bases from V and 0 from J, leaving 17 bases between them. The CDR3 reads CAWSTYWASGSYEQYF. CDR3 nucleotides: TGTGCCTGGAGTACTTACTGGGCGAGCGGCTCCTACGAGCAGTACTTC. Drawing the rest from reference TRBV30 and TRBJ2-7, the complete variable domain is SQTIHQWPATLVQPVGSPLSLECTVEGTSNPNLYWYRQAAGRGLQLLFYSVGIGQISSEVPQNLSASRPQDRQFILSSKKLLLSDSGFYLCAWSTYWASGSYEQYFGPGTRLTVT.

As to this clone: Other DNA sequences of this sample code for an identical CDR3. This chain links TRBV27 with TRBJ2-1; tentatively, D is TRBD1 or TRBD2 (5 bases each). V dropped 2 bases and J dropped 2 bases, with 7 bases sitting between them. The CDR3 contains 14 residues. Looked up from germline, CDR1 is MNHEY and CDR2 is SMNVEV (reference sequence). The CDR3, as DNA: TGTGCCAGCAGTTTACAGGGACCCTACAATGAGCAGTTCTTC. This translates into CASSLQGPYNEQFF.

The chain employs TRBV19 and TRBJ2-7, with TRBD1 identical over 9 bases. V was clipped by 6 bases and J by 3 bases; unmatched bases: 6. The germline V gene has CDR1 LNHDA and CDR2 SQIVND (reference sequence). The CDR3 extends over 14 amino acids. The CDR3: CASSLGTGNYEQYF. CDR3 DNA: TGTGCCAGTAGCCTCGGGACAGGGAACTACGAGCAGTACTTC.

The CDR3 spells CASSLGTVGNTEAFF. The CDR3 DNA reads TGTGCCAGCAGTTTGGGGACAGTCGGGAACACTGAAGCTTTCTTT. The V and J genes are TRBV27 and TRBJ1-1; 7 bases line up with TRBD1. CDR3 size: 15 residues. With 3 bases clipped from V and 1 base from J, the junction kept 5 bases outside the gene matches. Germline V gene lookup returns CDR1 MNHEY and CDR2 SMNVEV (reference sequence).

The chain has TRBV6-1 and TRBJ1-5, with D perhaps TRBD1 (5 bases). This CDR3 contains 15 residues. V gave up 4 bases and J gave up 5 bases, with 15 bases separating them. The germline V gene encodes CDR1 MNHNS and CDR2 SASEGT. The CDR3 nucleotides read TGTGCCAGCAGTGCGACAAGCGAGGGGCATCAGCCCCAGCATTTT. Its protein is CASSATSEGHQPQHF.

The J gene is TRBJ1-6, the V gene TRBV19; D unclear. Germline V gene data show CDR1 as LNHDA and CDR2 as SQIVND (reference sequence). V lost 3 bases to trimming and J lost 7 bases, with 16 bases between them. The CDR3 covers 16 residues. The CDR3 is CASSMNLVPWNSPLHF. As DNA, the CDR3 is TGTGCCAGTAGTATGAATTTAGTGCCCTGGAATTCACCCCTCCACTTT.